The rows below give T cell receptor beta chains drawn from one sample of a study of blood T cell repertoires in COVID-19. The repertoire was sequenced with immunoSEQ multiplex PCR; TCRdb's copy has only in-frame clones and lacks some. The profile shows around 150,000 clones, roughly nine tenths of them singletons. Sample: peripheral blood. All receptors derive from a man in his late teens or twenties with acute or convalescent COVID-19. Both conserved end residues are part of each CDR3. The D gene is left open where the match is weak. Size is stated for part of the rows, as once, few or many counts, or as a class when the clone is expanded.

.	TRBJ2-7	TRBV10-3	.	TGTGCCATCAGCGACTCATCCTACGAGCAGTACTTC	CAISDSSYEQYF
.	TRBJ1-5	TRBV19	.	TGTGCCAGTAGTGTAGGGGGAGGGTGGAATCAGCCCCAGCATTTT	CASSVGGGWNQPQHF
.	TRBJ2-1	TRBV28	.	TGTGCCAGCAGTAAAGGACAAACAAAGGGCAATGAGCAGTTCTTC	CASSKGQTKGNEQFF
.	TRBJ2-2	TRBV5-1	few	TGCGCCAGCAGCTTGGGGGAGCATTGGGCAGGGGAGCTGTTTTTT	CASSLGEHWAGELFF
.	TRBJ2-3	TRBV11-3	.	TGTGCCAGCAGCCAAGGACAGAGATTCACAGATACGCAGTATTTT	CASSQGQRFTDTQYF
TRBD2	TRBJ2-1	TRBV5-1	once	TGCGCCAGCAGCTTGCGGGAGGTAATTGGTGAGCAGTTCTTC	CASSLREVIGEQFF
.	TRBJ1-1	TRBV5-1	.	TGCGCCAGCAGCAGCCCCGGGGGAGACAGCATGAACACTGAAGCTTTCTTT	CASSSPGGDSMNTEAFF
.	TRBJ2-2	TRBV7-9	.	TGTGCCAGCAGCTTACGGGGGACGTACACCGGGGAGCTGTTTTTT	CASSLRGTYTGELFF
TRBD1	TRBJ2-3	TRBV5-1	.	TGCGCCAGCAGACCTGGGACAGGAAGGACAGATACGCAGTATTTT	CASRPGTGRTDTQYF
TRBD1	TRBJ1-2	TRBV30	.	TGTGCCTGGAGTTCAGGGGGCACTGGCTACACCTTC	CAWSSGGTGYTF
.	TRBJ2-3	TRBV7-9	few	TGTGCCAGCGGCAGGGAGCATGTTACGCAGTATTTT	CASGREHVTQYF
.	TRBJ2-3	TRBV2	.	TGTGCCAGCAGTGGCCCCCAGCTACAGAAGGGCACAGATACGCAGTATTTT	CASSGPQLQKGTDTQYF
.	TRBJ1-6	TRBV2	once	TGTGCCAGCAGACTCGCGAGCTCCTATAATTCACCCCTCCACTTT	CASRLASSYNSPLHF
.	TRBJ2-5	TRBV18	.	TGTGCCAGCTCACCTCTTGCGGGGGCTCTAGGAGAGACCCAGTACTTC	CASSPLAGALGETQYF
TRBD1	TRBJ1-3	TRBV19	.	TGTGCCAGTAGCCAGGGGGCTGGAAACACCATATATTTT	CASSQGAGNTIYF